This T cell receptor (beta chain) was sequenced for a study of blood T cell repertoires in COVID-19. About the study: From T cells, B-cell-depleted T cells, or PBMCs came the material, which was cDNA or gDNA.

In the original analysis: Reference gene primer amplification gave estimated nucleated cell counts. Produced via immunoSEQ multiplex PCR; TCRdb's table is partial and in-frame only. D and trimming come from the DNA, and the V and J calls and clone size come from that table. Counted here are 80,000 or so clones, approximately 81% occurring once; the ten biggest clones make up about a sixth. Per germline, CDR1 LNHNV and CDR2 YYDKDF (reference sequence). This CDR3 is 13 amino acids long. Trimming shortened V by 2 bases and J by 2 bases, and 6 bases separated the two germline ends. The specimen sequenced was peripheral blood. The TCR comes from a woman of 80 years or more with acute or convalescent COVID-19. The chain has TRBV15 and TRBJ1-1; D unclear. CDR3 DNA: TGTGCCACCAGCAGAACATCAAACACTGAAGCTTTCTTT. Translating gives CATSRTSNTEAFF.